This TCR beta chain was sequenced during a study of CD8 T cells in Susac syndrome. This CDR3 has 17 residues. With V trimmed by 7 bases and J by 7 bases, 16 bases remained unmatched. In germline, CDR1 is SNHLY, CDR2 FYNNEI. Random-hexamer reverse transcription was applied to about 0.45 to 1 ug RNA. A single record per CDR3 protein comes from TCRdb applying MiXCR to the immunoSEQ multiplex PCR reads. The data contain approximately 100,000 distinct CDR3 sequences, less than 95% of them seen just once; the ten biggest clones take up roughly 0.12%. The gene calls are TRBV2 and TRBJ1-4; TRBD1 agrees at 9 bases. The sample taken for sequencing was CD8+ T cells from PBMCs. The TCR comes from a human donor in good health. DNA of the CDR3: TGTGCCAGCACCGCGGGGGACAGGGTCGGCGTCGGTGAAAAACTGTTTTTT. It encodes CASTAGDRVGVGEKLFF.